This is a list of T cell receptor beta chains from one sample in a study of T cell changes during pregnancy in multiple sclerosis. Libraries were prepared by immunoSEQ multiplex PCR; TCRdb keeps only in-frame clonotypes and omits some of them. The repertoire holds approximately 100,000 clones, about nine tenths seen once, with about 3.1% in the top ten. The sequences come from peripheral blood, collected in the second trimester of pregnancy. The receptors originated from a female donor with multiple sclerosis, enrolled in a pregnancy study. The CDR3 runs from the conserved cysteine through the conserved F or W. Each record gives: D gene, clone size, J gene, V gene, CDR3 DNA, CDR3 protein. The D gene is left open where the match is weak. Rows give clone size only sometimes, using once, few, many, or a class for an expanded clone.

TRBD1	few	TRBJ2-2	TRBV28	TGTGCCAGCAGTAAGACAGGGGCCCAGAACACCGGGGAGCTGTTTTTT	CASSKTGAQNTGELFF
TRBD1	NA	TRBJ1-4	TRBV25-1	TGTGCCAGCAGTGATCAATCACCGACAGGGAGAGATGGTGAAAAACTGTTTTTT	CASSDQSPTGRDGEKLFF
NA	NA	TRBJ1-2	TRBV6-6	TGTGCCAGCAGTTACTCAGTTGGAGATGGCTACACCTTC	CASSYSVGDGYTF
NA	NA	TRBJ2-5	TRBV6-1	TGTGCCAGCAGTGAAGCGGCTGGCACCAGGGCCCAGTACTTC	CASSEAAGTRAQYF
NA	few	TRBJ2-1	TRBV4-1	TGCGCCAGCAGCCCGGAGGGTAATGAGCAGTTCTTC	CASSPEGNEQFF
NA	NA	TRBJ2-7	TRBV29-1	TGCAGCGGTATAAAGACAGGACAAAGCGACGAGCAGTACTTC	CSGIKTGQSDEQYF
TRBD1	NA	TRBJ2-5	TRBV7-6	TGTGCCAGCAGCTTCGGACAGGGGTTGGAGACCCAGTACTTC	CASSFGQGLETQYF
TRBD1	NA	TRBJ2-7	TRBV27	TGTGCCAGCAGGAACCGGGACAGGGTCTACGAGCAGTACTTC	CASRNRDRVYEQYF
NA	NA	TRBJ2-4	TRBV5-4	TGTGCCAGCAGCGTTGATGCGAGGGGGATTCAGTACTTC	CASSVDARGIQYF
TRBD1	NA	TRBJ1-5	TRBV18	TGTGCCAGCTCGCGCGACAGGGAGCCCCAGCATTTT	CASSRDREPQHF
TRBD2	NA	TRBJ2-1	TRBV19	TGTGCCAGTAGTATCGTACCGGGAGGGCCGGGTGAGCAGTTCTTC	CASSIVPGGPGEQFF
NA	NA	TRBJ2-2	TRBV27	TGTGCCAGCAGTTTATTTTCCTTAACCGGGGAGCTGTTTTTT	CASSLFSLTGELFF
TRBD2	NA	TRBJ2-1	TRBV18	TGTGCCAGCTCACCAGGATCGGAGGCGGGAGGATCCTACAATGAGCAGTTCTTC	CASSPGSEAGGSYNEQFF
NA	few	TRBJ1-2	TRBV7-8	TGTGCCAGCAGCACTCCCCCTGTTAACTATGGCTACACCTTC	CASSTPPVNYGYTF
NA	NA	TRBJ2-3	TRBV29-1	TGCAGCGTTGGTTCTAGGTTGAGAGATACGCAGTATTTT	CSVGSRLRDTQYF
TRBD1	NA	TRBJ1-2	TRBV7-2	TGTGCCAGCAGCTTAGAAGGGACAGGGAATGGCTACACCTTC	CASSLEGTGNGYTF
NA	NA	TRBJ2-2	TRBV6-1	TGTGCCAGCAAAGGACCGGGACAAAACACCGGGGAGCTGTTTTTT	CASKGPGQNTGELFF
TRBD1	few	TRBJ1-1	TRBV19	TGTGCCAGTAGGACAGGGACAACAGCGGCTGAAGCTTTCTTT	CASRTGTTAAEAFF
TRBD1	NA	TRBJ1-1	TRBV10-3	TGTGCCATCAGTGAGCGAATCCCCTCAGGGGGCAACACTGAAGCTTTCTTT	CAISERIPSGGNTEAFF
NA	many	TRBJ2-2	TRBV13	TGTGCCAGCAGCCTTCGAGGGGAGGACACCGGGGAGCTGTTTTTT	CASSLRGEDTGELFF
TRBD1	NA	TRBJ2-7	TRBV4-3	TGCGCCAGCAGCCAAGATGACAGGGCCTACGAGCAGTACTTC	CASSQDDRAYEQYF
TRBD1	NA	TRBJ1-1	TRBV10-1	TGCGCCAGCAGTTACAGGGGGGGCACTGAAGCTTTCTTT	CASSYRGGTEAFF
NA	once	TRBJ1-1	TRBV7-3	TGTGCCAGCAGCATAAACATGAACACTGAAGCTTTCTTT	CASSINMNTEAFF
NA	NA	TRBJ1-1	TRBV7-8	TGTGCCAGCAGCTTAATTGGAGGTGGCAACACTGAAGCTTTCTTT	CASSLIGGGNTEAFF
TRBD1	NA	TRBJ2-7	TRBV5-4	TGTGCCAGCAGCCCTAGGCCGGGACAGGGTTACTACGAGCAGTACTTC	CASSPRPGQGYYEQYF
NA	NA	TRBJ2-1	TRBV15	TGTGCCACCAGCAGAGATCCGGGAGCCTCCTACAATGAGCAGTTCTTC	CATSRDPGASYNEQFF
TRBD2	NA	TRBJ2-7	TRBV6-1	TGTGCCAGCAGAGGACTAGCGGGTAAGACCTACGAGCAGTACTTC	CASRGLAGKTYEQYF
NA	NA	TRBJ2-4	TRBV28	TGTGCCAGCAGTTCGAGTGAAGCGTTGAACATTCAGTACTTC	CASSSSEALNIQYF
TRBD2	NA	TRBJ2-1	TRBV11-3	TGTGCCAGCAGCCAGACTAGCGGTTACAATGAGCAGTTCTTC	CASSQTSGYNEQFF
TRBD1	NA	TRBJ2-4	TRBV5-6	TGTGCCAGCAGCTTGGGACAGGGGGTGAACATTCAGTACTTC	CASSLGQGVNIQYF
TRBD1	NA	TRBJ2-2	TRBV28	TGTGCCAGCAGTTTATACTGGGACAGGATAAGCGAGAACACCGGGGAGCTGTTTTTT	CASSLYWDRISENTGELFF
NA	NA	TRBJ2-7	TRBV4-2	TGTGCCAGCAGCCAATTGATGTCCGGCTACGAGCAGTACTTC	CASSQLMSGYEQYF
NA	once	TRBJ1-5	TRBV7-9	TGTGCCAGCAGTAAAACAAGCAATCAGCCCCAGCATTTT	CASSKTSNQPQHF
TRBD2	NA	TRBJ2-1	TRBV5-8	TGTGCCAGCAGCCTTAGCGGGAGGGCCTGGGATGAGCAGTTCTTC	CASSLSGRAWDEQFF
NA	NA	TRBJ2-3	TRBV5-1	TGCGCCAGCAGCCCGGGGTGGACAGATACGCAGTATTTT	CASSPGWTDTQYF
TRBD2	NA	TRBJ2-7	TRBV19	TGTGCCAGTAGTCCGGGACTAGCGGCCTACGAGCAGTACTTC	CASSPGLAAYEQYF
TRBD2	NA	TRBJ2-7	TRBV19	TGTGCCAGTTCCTCAGGCGGGGGGCGCGACGAGCAGTACTTC	CASSSGGGRDEQYF
TRBD2	NA	TRBJ2-1	TRBV27	TGTGCCAGCAGCTCCGGGACTAGCGGGGACAATGAGCAGTTCTTC	CASSSGTSGDNEQFF
TRBD2	NA	TRBJ2-1	TRBV6-5	TGTGCCAGCAGTCCCCCCCTAGCGGGGATCAATGAGCAGTTCTTC	CASSPPLAGINEQFF
NA	NA	TRBJ2-7	TRBV7-8	TGTGCCAGCACCTCAGGAACGACCGAGCAGTACTTC	CASTSGTTEQYF
TRBD1	NA	TRBJ1-1	TRBV6-5	TGTGCCAGCAGCTTAACAGGGGCTCCTGAAGCTTTCTTT	CASSLTGAPEAFF
TRBD2	NA	TRBJ2-1	TRBV27	TGTGCCAGCAGACACCTGACTAGCGGGACCTACAATGAGCAGTTCTTC	CASRHLTSGTYNEQFF
TRBD1	once	TRBJ2-5	TRBV5-4	TGTGCCAGCAGCTTGAGGGACAGGTTCCAAGAGACCCAGTACTTC	CASSLRDRFQETQYF
NA	NA	TRBJ2-7	TRBV28	TGTGCCAGCAGTTTAGGCTCTGGGGTAGGGGTCGAGCAGTACTTC	CASSLGSGVGVEQYF
TRBD1	NA	TRBJ1-3	TRBV13	TGTGCCAGCAGCTCCTACAGGGGATCCGGAAACACCATATATTTT	CASSSYRGSGNTIYF
NA	NA	TRBJ2-5	TRBV2	TGTGCCAGCAGTGAAGAGGTGGGGGCGCGAGAGACCCAGTACTTC	CASSEEVGARETQYF
NA	NA	TRBJ2-5	TRBV27	TGTGCCAGCAGTTCGCGGGACTCACTCCAAGAGACCCAGTACTTC	CASSSRDSLQETQYF
NA	NA	TRBJ2-5	TRBV18	TGTGCCAGCTCACCGCTAGCCGAGACCCAGTACTTC	CASSPLAETQYF